This T cell receptor (beta chain) derives from a study of blood T cell repertoires in COVID-19 (dated by TCRdb to 2018 to 2020). Looking at the study overall: Samples covering the acute and convalescent phases of COVID-19 were provided by collaborators in the United States, Italy and Spain. The dataset comprised deeply sampled blood TCRbeta repertoires from subjects exposed to, actively infected with, or recovered from COVID-19. The repertoires were made available in a free public database intended to serve as a resource for research on the immune response to SARS-CoV-2. The material from the prospective study consisted of cDNA or gDNA derived from T cells, B-cell-depleted T cells, or PBMCs. Where available, HLA class I and class II types were obtained from metadata supplied by the sample provider rather than from assay-based typing. The samples were drawn from two sources: the first 160 participants of the ongoing ImmuneRACE study, and 950 to 1,500 subjects contributed by 6 global collaborators. Nearly every sample came with metadata listing a de-identified subject ID, COVID-19 status, age in years and sex. Results and caveats for the whole study, not just this receptor: The quantity of clinical and demographic metadata differed by source and by participant and was supplied without curation.

TCRbeta CDR3 regions were amplified from genomic DNA by means of the immunoSEQ Assay, a bias-controlled multiplex PCR. Processing in the source paper ran as follows. The number of nucleated cells in each sample was estimated from the amplification of reference gene primers within the assay. To quantify the absolute abundance of each unique TCRbeta CDR3 rearrangement, sequence reads were collapsed and filtered. Productive Simpson clonality was computed per sample as the square root of Simpson's diversity index over productive rearrangements. Held by TCRdb, this immuneACCESS table contains in-frame sequences only and omits some clones. Under half of the omission traces to an unresolved V gene where checked; the cause of the rest is unknown. V and J calls and clone size are as listed in that table; D and trimming were resolved from the DNA. Within this sample are roughly 260,000 clones, with roughly 86% of them counted one time only. Of the sample, around 10% is held by the ten largest clones.

V trim: 3 bases; J trim: 0 bases; unmatched bases: 1. From cysteine to phenylalanine, the CDR3 is 15 amino acids long. This entry keeps only the CDR3 DNA: 45 bases, framed from base 1. The germline V gene encodes CDR1 SGHTA and CDR2 FQGNSA. For this clone: The antigen it binds to is not known. Base qualities are not recorded, but no much larger clone differs from it by a single base.

A second Seattle source provided samples from volunteer blood donors who had recovered from COVID-19. Each collaborating institution followed its own protocols to collect whole blood in K2EDTA tubes. Collaborator samples were shipped for TCRbeta analysis as frozen whole blood, isolated PBMCs, or DNA extracted from either sample type. Recombination joined TRBV7-2 with TRBJ2-1; a stretch of 8 junction bases matches TRBD1. The TCR sequence derives from a middle-aged man who had recovered from COVID-19. The sequenced sample consisted of peripheral blood. The bases are TGTGCCAGCAGCTTGGGGACAGGCTCCTACAATGAGCAGTTCTTC. This encodes CASSLGTGSYNEQFF.